These 17 T cell receptor beta chains came from one sample sequenced in a study of T cell changes during pregnancy in multiple sclerosis. TCRdb keeps only in-frame clones here, not all; method: immunoSEQ multiplex PCR. The sample carries tens of thousands of clones, approximately 91% recorded once. Source: peripheral blood, taken in the third trimester of pregnancy. Receptors were obtained from a female donor with multiple sclerosis, enrolled in a pregnancy study.

The V call is TRBV12-5, the J call TRBJ1-6; a weak D match, TRBD1 (6 bases). V lost 6 bases and J lost 6, with 12 bases in between. CDR1 is LGHNT and CDR2 is FRNRAP in the germline V gene. The CDR3 runs 14 residues. The CDR3 DNA reads as TGTGCTAGTGGAGTGGACAGTCTTAATTCACCCCTCCACTTT. It translates to CASGVDSLNSPLHF. Full variable domain (remainder filled in from reference TRBV12-5 and TRBJ1-6): DARVTQTPRHKVTEMGQEVTMRCQPILGHNTVFWYRQTMMQGLELLAYFRNRAPLDDSGMPKDRFSAEMPDATLATLKIQPSEPRDSAVYFCASGVDSLNSPLHFGNGTRLTVT.

The chain carries TRBV19 and TRBJ1-5; the match to TRBD1 covers 7 bases. V trimming: 7 bases; J trimming: 0 bases; junction bases outside the gene matches: 3. The CDR3 extends over 14 amino acids. Germline CDR1 is LNHDA and CDR2 is SQIVND (reference sequence). CDR3 protein: CASKTGVSNQPQHF. CDR3 nucleotide sequence: TGTGCCAGTAAAACAGGGGTTAGCAATCAGCCCCAGCATTTT.

With regard to this clone: The same CDR3 can be traced to other DNA sequences in this sample. The V and J genes are TRBV7-3 and TRBJ2-3, with TRBD2 identical over 8 bases. Germline trimming cut 5 bases from V and 0 bases from J; bases unmatched to any gene: 1. Germline CDR1 and CDR2: SGHTA and FQGTGA. This CDR3 is built from 14 residues. CDR3 coding DNA: TGTGCCAGCAGCCCGGGGGGGAGCACAGATACGCAGTATTTT. It encodes CASSPGGSTDTQYF.

The V and J genes are TRBV19 and TRBJ2-7, with TRBD1 as a possible D gene (6 bases). Trimming pared 6 bases from V and 7 bases from J, leaving 28 bases between. CDR1 and CDR2 (germline): LNHDA, SQIVND (reference sequence). The CDR3 spans 17 residues. This CDR3 is CASRPRNTGSRSEEQYF. The CDR3 nucleotides are TGTGCCAGTAGGCCCAGAAACACAGGGAGCAGGTCGGAAGAGCAGTACTTC.

V gene TRBV5-1 combines with J gene TRBJ1-2; 8 bases map to TRBD1. The J segment lost 5 bases and the V segment lost 4 bases, leaving 10 bases of the junction unmatched. The CDR3 is 15 residues long. Germline values: CDR1 SGHRS, CDR2 YFSETQ. In DNA, the CDR3 is TGCGCCAGCAGCCTAAGACAGGGGAGAGGATATGGCTACACCTTC. It is translated as CASSLRQGRGYGYTF.

The CDR3 DNA sequence: TGTGCCAGCAGCCGGGGGGGGCTAGCTTTCTTT. This encodes CASSRGGLAFF. The chain links TRBV5-6 to TRBJ1-1; a possible D gene is TRBD1 (6 bases). The V and J ends lost 4 bases and 10 bases respectively, with 11 bases between them. Germline V gene sequence: CDR1 SGHDT, CDR2 YYEEEE. CDR3 length equals 11 residues.

The rearrangement joins TRBV28 to TRBJ2-2; D is uncertain. The V gene's germline CDR1 is MDHEN and CDR2 SYDVKM. Trimming took off 7 bases at V and 0 bases at J, with 15 bases between the two ends. This CDR3 is built from 16 residues. CDR3 coding DNA: TGTGCCAGCAACACATACAGTAACCCGAACACCGGGGAGCTGTTTTTT. Translating it yields CASNTYSNPNTGELFF.

This chain links TRBV27 with TRBJ2-7; D ambiguous. CDR1 and CDR2 from the germline V gene are MNHEY and SMNVEV (reference sequence). The CDR3 totals 14 residues. The V end was cut by 5 bases, the J end by 0 bases, with 11 bases between. The CDR3 spells CASSPELSSYEQYF. The CDR3 coding sequence is TGTGCCAGCAGTCCCGAGCTGAGCTCCTACGAGCAGTACTTC.

The chain joins TRBV18 to TRBJ1-2, with 8 bases aligning to TRBD1. This CDR3 has 15 residues. Germline CDR1 is KGHSH and CDR2 is LQKENI. V shed 1 base, J shed 3 bases, and the junction held 4 bases outside the gene matches. CDR3: CASSPRADRDYGYTF. Here the CDR3 DNA reads TGTGCCAGCTCACCACGCGCGGACAGGGACTATGGCTACACCTTC. Variable domain in full (rest from reference TRBV18 and TRBJ1-2): NAGVMQNPRHLVRRRGQEARLRCSPMKGHSHVYWYRQLPEEGLKFMVYLQKENIIDESGMPKERFSAEFPKEGPSILRIQQVVRGDSAAYFCASSPRADRDYGYTFGSGTRLTVV.

The V call is TRBV5-6, the J call TRBJ2-5; TRBD1 matches at 7 bases. V was clipped by 4 bases and J by 2 bases; unmatched bases: 5. The CDR3 extends over 14 amino acids. Germline V gene data show CDR1 as SGHDT and CDR2 as YYEEEE. The CDR3: CASSRRGQQETQYF. CDR3 sequence (DNA): TGTGCCAGCAGCCGAAGGGGACAGCAAGAGACCCAGTACTTC.

The V call is TRBV5-1, the J call TRBJ2-5; D might be TRBD2 (5 bases). Trimming stripped 1 base from V and 4 bases from J, with 14 bases between. The CDR3 spans 15 residues. Germline V CDR1 and CDR2: SGHRS, YFSETQ. CDR3 amino acids: CASSLSRVLGETQYF. As DNA, the CDR3 is TGCGCCAGCAGCTTGTCGCGGGTTTTGGGAGAGACCCAGTACTTC.

V gene TRBV2 combines with J gene TRBJ2-4; 7 bases match TRBD1. The CDR3 has 13 residues. The germline V gene encodes CDR1 SNHLY and CDR2 FYNNEI. Germline trimming cut 5 bases from V and 7 bases from J; bases unmatched to any gene: 5. This CDR3 reads CASSNDRANIQYF. DNA for the CDR3: TGTGCCAGCAGTAACGACAGGGCGAACATTCAGTACTTC.

The V and J genes are TRBV7-8 and TRBJ2-7, with 9 bases that match TRBD2. This CDR3 is 16 amino acids long. With 2 bases clipped from V and 2 bases from J, the junction kept 7 bases outside the gene matches. Germline CDR1 is SGHVS and CDR2 is FQNEAQ. DNA of the CDR3: TGTGCCAGCAGCTTAAACTCGCTAGCGGGAACCTACGAGCAGTACTTC. Translated, it gives CASSLNSLAGTYEQYF.

The chain employs TRBV4-3 and TRBJ2-3; 13 bases align to TRBD2. V trimming: 0 bases; J trimming: 4 bases; junction bases outside the gene matches: 7. The CDR3 loop spans 18 amino acids. Germline V CDR1 and CDR2: LGHNA, YSLEER. The CDR3 reads CASSQDSTSGGAADTQYF. The CDR3 DNA follows: TGCGCCAGCAGCCAAGATTCCACTAGCGGGGGGGCCGCAGATACGCAGTATTTT.

The chain combines TRBV28 with TRBJ1-5; TRBD1 might be the D (5 bases). The CDR3 runs 15 residues. V lost 5 bases, J lost 4 bases, and 15 bases lay in between. Looked up from germline, CDR1 is MDHEN and CDR2 is SYDVKM. The CDR3 bases are TGTGCCAGCAGTACCGCGTATCGGGGGAATCAGCCCCAGCATTTT. This sequence encodes CASSTAYRGNQPQHF.

CDR3 sequence reads: CASSLGAGARRLNTEAFF. The CDR3 coding sequence is TGTGCCAGCAGCTTGGGGGCAGGGGCCAGGAGGTTGAACACTGAAGCTTTCTTT. V and J are TRBV5-5 and TRBJ1-1, with a possible D match to TRBD1 (6 bases). Germline V gene lookup returns CDR1 SGHKS and CDR2 YYEKEE (reference sequence). Trimming stripped 0 bases from V and 0 bases from J, with 18 bases between. The CDR3 is 18 amino acids.

The V gene is TRBV5-6, the J gene TRBJ1-5; D call uncertain. V shed 1 base and J shed 5 bases, with 4 bases lying between them. In germline, CDR1 is SGHDT, CDR2 YYEEEE. The CDR3 sequence is 12 residues long. The CDR3 here is CASSLLDQPQHF. The CDR3 region has the DNA TGTGCCAGCAGCTTGTTAGATCAGCCCCAGCATTTT.